One T cell receptor beta chain is described in this entry. Its antigen is undetermined. The data stem from a study of shared clonotypes between healthy human individuals. Input per replicate PCR of unsorted PBMC was about 270 ng DNA, corresponding to approximately 30,000 T cell genomes. The data were produced by immunoSEQ multiplex PCR, yet TCRdb's version contains in-frame clones alone and is incomplete. The sample consists of fewer than 500,000 clones, 75% to 80% of them appearing once. The V and J ends lost 3 bases and 5 bases respectively, with 8 bases between them. CDR3 length: 13 residues. CDR1 and CDR2 (germline): ENHRY, SYGVKD. The study's findings and limits: Since donors were few, the genetic and exposure-history diversity represented was limited. Deeper or shallower sequencing was expected to change how clonotypes are shared among donors.

The study enrolled healthy HIV-negative adults without recent acute infections or vaccinations as donors. Source material: PBMCs. This chain joins TRBV10-3 and TRBJ2-1; D uncertain. The sequence was collected from a woman aged 40 to 50 in good health. Some clones in this sample may be carry-over from other donors' samples. The CDR3 region has the DNA TGTGCCATCAGTGACAGTTATAACAATGAGCAGTTCTTC. It codes for CAISDSYNNEQFF.